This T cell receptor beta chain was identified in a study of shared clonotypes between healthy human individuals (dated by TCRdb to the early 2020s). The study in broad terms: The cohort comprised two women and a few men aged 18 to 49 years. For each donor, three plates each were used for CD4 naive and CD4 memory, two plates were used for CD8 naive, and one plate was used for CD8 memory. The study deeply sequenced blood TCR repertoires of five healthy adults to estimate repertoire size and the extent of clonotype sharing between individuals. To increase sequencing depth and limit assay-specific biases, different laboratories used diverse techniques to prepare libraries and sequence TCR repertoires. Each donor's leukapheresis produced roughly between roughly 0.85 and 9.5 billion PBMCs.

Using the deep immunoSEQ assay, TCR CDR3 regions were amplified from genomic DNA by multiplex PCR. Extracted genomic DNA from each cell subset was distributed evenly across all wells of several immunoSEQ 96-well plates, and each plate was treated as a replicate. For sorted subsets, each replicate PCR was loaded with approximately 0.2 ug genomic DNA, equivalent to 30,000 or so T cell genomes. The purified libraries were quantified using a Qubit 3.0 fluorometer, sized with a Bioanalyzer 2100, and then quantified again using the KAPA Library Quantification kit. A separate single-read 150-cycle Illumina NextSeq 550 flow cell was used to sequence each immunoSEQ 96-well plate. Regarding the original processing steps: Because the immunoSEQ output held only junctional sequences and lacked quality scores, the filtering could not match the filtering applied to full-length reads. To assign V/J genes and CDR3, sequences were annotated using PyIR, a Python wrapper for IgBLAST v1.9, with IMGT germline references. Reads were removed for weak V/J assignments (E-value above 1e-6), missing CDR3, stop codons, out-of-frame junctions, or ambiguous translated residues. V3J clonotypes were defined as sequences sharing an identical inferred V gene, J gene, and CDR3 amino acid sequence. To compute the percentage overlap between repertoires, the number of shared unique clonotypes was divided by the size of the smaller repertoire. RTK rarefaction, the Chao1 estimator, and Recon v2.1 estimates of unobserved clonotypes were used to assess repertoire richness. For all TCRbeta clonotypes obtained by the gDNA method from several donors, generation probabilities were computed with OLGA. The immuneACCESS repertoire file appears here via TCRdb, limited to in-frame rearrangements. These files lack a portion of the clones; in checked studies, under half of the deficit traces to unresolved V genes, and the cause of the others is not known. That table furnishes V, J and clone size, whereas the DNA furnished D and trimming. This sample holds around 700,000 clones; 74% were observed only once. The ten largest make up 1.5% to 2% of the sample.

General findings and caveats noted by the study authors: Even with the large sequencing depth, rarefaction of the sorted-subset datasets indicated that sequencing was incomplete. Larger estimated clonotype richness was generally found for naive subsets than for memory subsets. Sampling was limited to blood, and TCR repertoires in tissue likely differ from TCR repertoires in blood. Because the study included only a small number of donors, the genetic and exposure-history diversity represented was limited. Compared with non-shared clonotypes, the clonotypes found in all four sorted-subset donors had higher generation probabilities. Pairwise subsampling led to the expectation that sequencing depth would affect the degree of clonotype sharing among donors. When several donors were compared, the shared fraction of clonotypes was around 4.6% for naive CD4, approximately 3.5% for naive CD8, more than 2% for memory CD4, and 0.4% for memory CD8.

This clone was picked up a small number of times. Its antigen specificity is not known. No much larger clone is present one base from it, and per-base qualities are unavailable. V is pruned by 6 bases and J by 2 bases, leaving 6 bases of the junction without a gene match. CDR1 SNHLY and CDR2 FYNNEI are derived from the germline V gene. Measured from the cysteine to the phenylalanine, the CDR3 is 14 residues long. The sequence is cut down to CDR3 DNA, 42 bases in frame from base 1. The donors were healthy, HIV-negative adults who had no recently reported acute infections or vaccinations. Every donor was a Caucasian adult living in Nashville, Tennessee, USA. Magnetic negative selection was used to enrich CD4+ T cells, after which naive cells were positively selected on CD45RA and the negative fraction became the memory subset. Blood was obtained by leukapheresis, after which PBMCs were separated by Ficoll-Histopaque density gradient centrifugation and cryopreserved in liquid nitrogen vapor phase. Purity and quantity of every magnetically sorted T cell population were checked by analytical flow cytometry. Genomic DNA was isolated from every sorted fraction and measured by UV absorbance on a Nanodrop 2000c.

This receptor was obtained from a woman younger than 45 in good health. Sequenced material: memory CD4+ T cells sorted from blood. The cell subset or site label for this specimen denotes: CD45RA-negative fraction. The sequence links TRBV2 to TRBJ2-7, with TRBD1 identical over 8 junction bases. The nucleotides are TGTGCCAGCAGGGAGACAGGGGATACCTACGAGCAGTACTTC. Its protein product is CASRETGDTYEQYF.